This paragraph covers one T cell receptor beta chain sequence. This clone was picked up a small number of times. Its antigen remains undetermined. No base quality information exists; no much larger clone differs at one position. The junction shows trimming of 0 bases on V and 7 bases on J, plus 17 bases between the germline ends. CDR1 SGDLS and CDR2 YYNGEE are derived from the germline V gene. The CDR3 contains 16 residues, cysteine and phenylalanine counted. Only the CDR3 region is kept as DNA, spanning 48 bases read in frame from base 1. These data originate in a study of cytomegalovirus exposure and HLA in healthy donors (dated by TCRdb to 2016 to 2017). Concerning the study at large: According to an earlier analysis of 550 to 700 of the donors, some 180 million T cells yielded roughly 110 million unique TCR beta sequences and about 300 Gb of sequence data. About 330 gigabases of sequencing data and 91 million or so unique TCR sequences made up an early release that covered about 640 HLA-typed donors. Of the approximately 400 genotyped donors, roughly 80% were placed in the genetic ancestry cluster associated with self-reported Caucasian donors. The study aimed to test whether cataloging public T cell receptors could reveal signatures of past pathogen exposure. The study used immunosequencing to profile the T cell repertoires of around 600 subjects and linked those repertoires to cytomegalovirus serostatus. Besides the first cohort of around 700 subjects, a separate validation cohort made up of 95 to 150 different subjects was used. The study combined high-throughput TCR immunosequencing, statistical association of individual TCRs with disease status, and machine learning to predict cytomegalovirus infection status. A later analysis re-examined previously published TCR beta repertoires from about 670 donors and added high-resolution HLA genotyping to investigate patterns of TCR occurrence. The later analysis used no new phenotypic data to find candidate immune exposures, relying instead on TCR beta sequences and their occurrence across donors. An earlier analysis of 500 to 750 of the donors applied high-throughput TCR beta sequencing to assess whether each TCR beta V gene segment acted as functional or pseudogenic. Alongside the repertoire data, information on donor age, sex, ethnicity and CMV serostatus was compiled. A later genetic analysis used genome-wide SNP genotypes for about three fifths of the 666 donors, treating that subset as a discovery cohort. Every discovery cohort repertoire had been produced on one sequencing platform. HLA typing covered class I and class II loci at four-digit resolution. Typing coverage differed by locus: A, B, C, DRB1 and DQB1 were typed in roughly 620-630 donors, DQA1 in 522, DPA1 in nearly 610, and DPB1 in 400 to 480. Because of strong linkage in the cohort, roughly five DR-DQ haplotypes were treated as single units for association and clustering. Among roughly 400 genotyped donors of the cohort, an average of roughly 240,000 unique TCR beta nucleotide sequences were sequenced per donor, around a sixth of them non-productive. The investigation overall reported the following: At a false discovery rate of 0.05, a later analysis linked about 17,000 TCR beta sequences to specific HLA alleles. A total of roughly 160 TCR beta chains were listed by the study as associated with cytomegalovirus. In a later analysis, TCR association rates were found to vary across HLA loci, with the most associated TCRs seen for DRB1 alleles and the fewest for HLA-C alleles. Because some donors lacked HLA typing at each locus, the association tests relied only on the typed subset. While some public TCRs were present in many individuals, most TCR sequences turned up only very rarely across donors. An association between a missense DCLRE1C variant and V-gene and J-gene trimming of TCR beta chains was found in a later genetic analysis and replicated in an independent cohort. In an earlier analysis of more than 450 of the donors, most TCR beta V segments were observed in productive rearrangements about 87% or about 30% of the time, broadly matching IMGT annotations. According to a later analysis, parvovirus B19, influenza, CMV and Epstein-Barr virus appeared linked to several top co-occurrence clusters. Because counts were too low, around 18 rarely observed V segments, including chromosome 9 orphons, were left out of the earlier analysis of a few hundred of the donors. According to a later genetic analysis, donors in an Asian-associated ancestry cluster had fewer N-insertions in productive TCRs than the approximately 700-donor mean. In vitro tests confirmed that three of the cytomegalovirus-associated TCR beta chains recognize cytomegalovirus antigens. A cluster of highly shared sequence variants was judged likely to represent a technical artifact of the sequencing pipeline. A further reported finding was that TCR beta sequences accurately predicted the HLA-A and HLA-B alleles for most subjects in the first cohort. This cohort had only TCR beta chains sequenced, and the lack of alpha or paired-chain data limited which features could be detected. Compared with equally common non-associated chains, HLA-associated TCR beta chains in a later analysis were more clonally expanded and had lower generation probabilities. It was suggested by the authors that the approach could potentially be generalized to other disease states and immunological phenotypes. Presence/absence analyses assumed roughly uniform sequencing depth across donors, an assumption that may not hold. Because the 87-base-pair reads could not distinguish some IMGT-functional V segments, including TRBV6-2 and TRBV6-3, those segments were excluded. The classifier was reported to diagnose cytomegalovirus status with high specificity and sensitivity in both the original cohort and the validation cohort. Linkage disequilibrium might explain the correlated functional status among segregating V segments, but an unknown experimental factor could not be excluded. When HLA alleles, especially DR and DQ, strongly co-occurred, TCR associations were difficult to assign to individual alleles. Immune exposure information for the cohort was limited to CMV serostatus. According to a later analysis, most CMV-associated TCR beta chains appeared to be HLA-restricted, and the HLA associations seemed to be driven largely by CMV exposure.

Library preparation was by the immunoSEQ multiplex PCR assay. The multiplex PCR relied on a mix of 60 forward primers for TCR Vbeta segments and 13 reverse primers for TCR Jbeta segments. The CDR3 region of rearranged TCR beta genes was amplified from genomic DNA with a multiplex PCR assay. The Illumina HiSeq System was used to sequence the amplified TCR beta libraries as 87-base-pair reads. In the paper's pipeline: Across the 700 or so repertoires, a later analysis counted about 81 million unique TCR beta chains, around 11 million of which were shared by at least two donors. A nearest-neighbor algorithm error-corrected the raw reads and collapsed the reads into unique sequences, merging closely related sequences to remove PCR and sequencing errors. Alignment of CDR3 sequences to IMGT reference sequences was used to assign V, D and J gene segments. For a sequence to be retained, at least a six-nucleotide match to both a V gene segment and a J gene segment was required. A rearrangement counted as productive if the CDR3 had no stop codons and remained in frame with V and J, and every other rearrangement counted as non-productive. CDR3 was defined by IMGT convention, running from the second conserved V-encoded cysteine to the conserved J-encoded phenylalanine. Sequences without an unambiguous match to a single V gene segment were excluded from the earlier analysis of several hundred of the donors. In an earlier analysis of 587 of the donors, V segments were called functional above 56.7% productive rearrangements and were called segregating when the between-donor standard deviation exceeded 5%. A statistical classification framework was built for diagnosing cytomegalovirus status from the catalog of TCR beta chain sequences. V and J gene assignment, in a later analysis, came from comparing TCR nucleotide sequences with IMGT/GENE-DB human TR gene sequences. A later analysis assigned CDR3 sequences and most-parsimonious VDJ recombination scenarios with the TCRdist pipeline. A later analysis defined each TCR beta chain by its CDR3 amino acid sequence plus V-gene family, and excluded reads lacking a unique V-gene family. As a way to deal with suspected cross-contamination and a sequencing artifact, a later analysis dropped under 600 nucleotide sequences that were highly shared and had low generation probability. In a later analysis, a clonal expansion index was calculated for each public chain from normalized within-repertoire ranks of inferred template counts. In a later analysis, generation probabilities were computed with a VDJ recombination model fitted to out-of-frame rearrangements, and the resulting probabilities were checked against IGoR. A later analysis scored TCR-TCR, TCR-HLA and TCR-CMV co-occurrence with hypergeometric tests, applying a repertoire-size bias correction to TCR pairs. To estimate false discovery rates, a later analysis permuted the HLA or CMV assignments 20 times. A later analysis grouped co-occurring TCRs with DBSCAN, adding TCRdist sequence similarity when clustering within HLA-allele-positive subsets. Repertoires with fewer than 30,000 or more than 120,000 public chains were left out of co-occurrence clustering, as were a handful of repertoires with anomalous nucleotide sharing. TCRdb re-hosts the immuneACCESS table, in-frame sequences only. Its copies lack some clones; in the studies checked, an unresolved V gene accounts for under half of them, and the cause for the rest is not known. V and J calls and clone size are as listed in that table; D and trimming were resolved from the DNA. Across this sample there are 100,000 to 150,000 clones, with 15% seen only once. The biggest ten clones account for 1.5% to 2% of the sample.

The cohort consisted of 650 to 850 healthy bone marrow donors. At the time of sampling, every cohort member was nominally healthy, though immune exposures that went unrecorded were likely present. The donor tested CMV seronegative, placing the donor among the roughly 340 seronegative members of the cohort. A peripheral blood sample was collected from each donor, and TCR beta sequencing was performed on peripheral blood mononuclear cells. The Qiagen DNeasy Blood Extraction Kit was used to extract genomic DNA from the blood cell samples. Sample: PBMCs. The TCR sequence derives from a young woman in good health and CMV-seronegative. The rearrangement joined TRBV9 to TRBJ2-1; TRBD2 is a weak D gene call, 5 bases matching. CDR3 region: CASSVGISGAENEQFF. The nucleotide sequence reads TGTGCCAGCAGCGTAGGTATCAGCGGAGCCGAGAATGAGCAGTTCTTC.